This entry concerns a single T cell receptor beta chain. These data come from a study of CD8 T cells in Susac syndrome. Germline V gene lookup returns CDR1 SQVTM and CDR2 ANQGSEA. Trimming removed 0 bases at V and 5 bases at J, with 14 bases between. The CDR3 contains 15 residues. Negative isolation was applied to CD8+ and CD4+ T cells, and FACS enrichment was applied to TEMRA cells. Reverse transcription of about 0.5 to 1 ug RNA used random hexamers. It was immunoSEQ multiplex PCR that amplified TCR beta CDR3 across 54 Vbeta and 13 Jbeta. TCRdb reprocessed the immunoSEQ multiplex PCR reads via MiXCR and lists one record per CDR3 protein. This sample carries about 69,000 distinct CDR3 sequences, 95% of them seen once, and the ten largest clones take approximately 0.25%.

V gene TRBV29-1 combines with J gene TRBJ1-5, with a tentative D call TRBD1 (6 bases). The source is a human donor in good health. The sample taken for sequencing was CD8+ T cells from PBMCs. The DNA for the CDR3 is TGCAGCGTTGAAGATGGAACAGGGATGGATCAGCCCCAGCATTTT. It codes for CSVEDGTGMDQPQHF. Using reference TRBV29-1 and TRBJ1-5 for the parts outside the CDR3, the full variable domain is SAVISQKPSRDICQRGTSLTIQCQVDSQVTMMFWYRQQPGQSLTLIATANQGSEATYESGFVIDKFPISRPNLTFSTLTVSNMSPEDSSIYLCSVEDGTGMDQPQHFGDGTRLSIL.